The T cell receptor (beta chain) described here comes from a study of tumor and adjacent non-tumor tissue in lung cancer. A modified ARM-PCR protocol with three rounds of nested PCR amplified TCRbeta. In TCRdb, the multiplex PCR reads were re-called with MiXCR into one record per CDR3 protein. The sample records some 74,000 distinct CDR3 sequences, 72% being singletons. No cell sorting was done before RNA was extracted from the tissue. The CDR3 consists of 12 residues. Germline CDR1 SQVTM, CDR2 ANQGSEA. The material sequenced was lung tumor tissue. The V gene is TRBV29-1, the J gene TRBJ1-2; D perhaps matches TRBD1 (5 bases). The source of this sequence is a woman in her 40s with non-small cell lung cancer. The CDR3 reads CSVMTASYGYTF. The CDR3 nucleotides read TGCAGTGTAATGACAGCCTCCTATGGCTACACCTTC.